The present T cell receptor (beta chain) was sequenced within a study of shared clonotypes between healthy human individuals. About the research overall: CD4 naive cells filled three plates per donor, CD4 memory three, CD8 naive two and CD8 memory one. General study points: The sharing of 4% to 5.5% of naive CD4 clonotypes was seen across a handful of donors. The diversity represented, both genetic and in exposure history, was limited by few donors. The study sampled only blood, and tissue repertoires likely differ.

V shed 0 bases and J shed 6 bases, with 7 bases lying between them. Germline V gene sequence: CDR1 SGHNT, CDR2 YYREEE (reference sequence). This CDR3 has 13 amino acids. Points on this clone: The antigen is unknown.

Produced via immunoSEQ multiplex PCR; TCRdb's table is partial and in-frame only. The sample has about 2 million clones; about 95% are singletons. The naive CD8 population came from CD45RO-negative cells selected for CCR7, without terminally differentiated effector memory CD45RA+ cells. This TCR derives from a man younger than 35 in good health. V usage is TRBV5-4 and J usage is TRBJ2-1; D is uncertain. The source material was naive CD8+ T cells sorted from blood. The CDR3 region is CASSLGLGNEQFF. The DNA for the CDR3 is TGTGCCAGCAGCTTGGGGCTAGGCAATGAGCAGTTCTTC.